The clone carrying this T cell receptor (beta chain) was picked up a small number of times. Individuals aged roughly 18 to 100 years were recruited from about two dozen US areas. Cohorts were assigned according to the clinical history that participants reported. Data came from immunoSEQ multiplex PCR; TCRdb stores just in-frame clones and leaves some out. In the table there are roughly 260,000 clones, about 91% of which are singletons. The data belong to a study of blood T cell repertoires in COVID-19. Study context: Sources were T cells, B-cell-depleted T cells, or PBMCs; the material itself was cDNA or gDNA.

V lost 3 bases and J lost 3; bases outside the gene matches: 4. This CDR3 region has 15 residues. In germline, CDR1 is LNHDA, CDR2 SQIVND (reference sequence). This TCR was recovered from a human donor in a cohort exposed to, infected with or recovered from COVID-19 (not recorded which). The donor label of this sample is uncertain. Sequencing was done on a sample of PBMCs or T cells enriched from blood (not recorded which). The chain carries TRBV19 and TRBJ1-5; the match to TRBD1 covers 8 bases. CDR3 loop: CASSMTGAFNQPQHF. Written as DNA, the CDR3 is TGTGCCAGTAGTATGACAGGGGCCTTCAATCAGCCCCAGCATTTT.